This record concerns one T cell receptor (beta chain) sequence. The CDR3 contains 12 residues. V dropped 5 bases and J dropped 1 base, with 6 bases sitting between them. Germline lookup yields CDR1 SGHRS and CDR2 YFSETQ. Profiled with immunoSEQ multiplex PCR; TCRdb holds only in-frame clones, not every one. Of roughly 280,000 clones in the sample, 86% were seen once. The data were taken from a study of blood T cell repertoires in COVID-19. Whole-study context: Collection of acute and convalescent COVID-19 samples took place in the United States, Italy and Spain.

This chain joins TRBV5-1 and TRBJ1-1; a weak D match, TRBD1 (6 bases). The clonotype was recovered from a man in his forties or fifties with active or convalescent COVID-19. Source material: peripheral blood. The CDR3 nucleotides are TGCGCCAGCAGGACAGGGAACACTGAAGCTTTCTTT. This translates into CASRTGNTEAFF.